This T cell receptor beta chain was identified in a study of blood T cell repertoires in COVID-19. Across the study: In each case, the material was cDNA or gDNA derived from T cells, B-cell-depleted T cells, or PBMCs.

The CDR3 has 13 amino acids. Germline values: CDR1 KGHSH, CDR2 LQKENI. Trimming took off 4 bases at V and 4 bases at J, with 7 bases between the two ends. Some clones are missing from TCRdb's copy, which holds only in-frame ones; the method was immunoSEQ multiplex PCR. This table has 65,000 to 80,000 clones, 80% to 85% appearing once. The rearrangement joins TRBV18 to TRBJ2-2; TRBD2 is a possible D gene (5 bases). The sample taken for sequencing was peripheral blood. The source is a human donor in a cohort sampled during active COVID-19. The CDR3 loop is CASSRELTGELFF. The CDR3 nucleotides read TGTGCCAGCTCACGGGAGCTCACCGGGGAGCTGTTTTTT.